This T cell receptor (beta chain) comes out of a study of shared clonotypes between healthy human individuals. CDR3 length equals 14 residues. The V and J ends lost 0 bases and 3 bases respectively, with 7 bases between them. Germline V CDR1 and CDR2: SGHRS, YFSETQ. Sequenced by immunoSEQ multiplex PCR; TCRdb stores in-frame clones only, minus some. The sample consists of approximately 640,000 clones, about two thirds of them appearing once. This clonotype originated in a woman aged 25 to 39 in good health. Source material: memory CD4+ T cells sorted from blood. The subset was: CD45RA-negative fraction. The genes are TRBV5-1 and TRBJ2-1; maybe TRBD1 (5 bases). CDR3 in amino acids: CASSLVDSYNEQFF. The CDR3, as DNA: TGCGCCAGCAGCTTGGTAGACAGCTACAATGAGCAGTTCTTC.